Following are 25 T cell receptor beta chains from one sample sequenced in a study of cytomegalovirus exposure and HLA in healthy donors. PCR used 60 Vbeta primers and 13 Jbeta primers. The repertoire was sequenced with immunoSEQ multiplex PCR; TCRdb's copy has only in-frame clones and lacks some. The repertoire includes approximately 100,000 clones, over 60% of them detected once, and under 6.5% sits in the top ten. Sample: PBMCs. The source of these receptors is a woman in her forties or fifties in good health and CMV-seropositive.

This clone turned up a few times. The chain has TRBV7-2 and TRBJ2-5, with TRBD2 matching 7 bases. The germline CDR1 and CDR2 sequences are SGHTA and FQGNSA. With 7 bases clipped from V and 5 bases from J, the junction kept 10 bases outside the gene matches. The CDR3 loop spans 14 amino acids. The CDR3 reads CASKKERGRETQYF. CDR3 sequence (DNA): TGTGCCAGCAAGAAAGAGCGGGGAAGGGAGACCCAGTACTTC.

About this clone itself: Other nucleotide sequences in the sample specify the same CDR3. J is TRBJ2-2 and V is TRBV28, with 7 bases aligning to TRBD1. The V gene's germline CDR1 is MDHEN and CDR2 SYDVKM. Trimming cost V 3 bases and J 5 bases; bases outside gene matches: 0. This CDR3 has 13 residues. Here the CDR3 reads CASSFRGTGELFF. In nucleotides, the CDR3 is TGTGCCAGCAGTTTCAGGGGGACCGGGGAGCTGTTTTTT.

This clone was picked up a small number of times. The CDR3 DNA sequence: TGCGCCAGCAGCCCCTCAGGCGCAACTAATGAAAAACTGTTTTTT. This codes for CASSPSGATNEKLFF. The chain has TRBV4-3 and TRBJ1-4, with D unclear. Trimming took 4 bases from V and 0 from J, leaving 9 bases between them. This CDR3 is 15 amino acids long. In germline, CDR1 is LGHNA, CDR2 YSLEER.

The rearrangement uses TRBV6-1 and TRBJ1-6, with 8 nucleotides matching TRBD1. The V segment lost 2 bases and the J segment 5 bases; nucleotides outside the gene matches: 5. Looked up from germline, CDR1 is MNHNS and CDR2 is SASEGT. The CDR3 runs 16 residues. The CDR3 here is CASSEQGAWNNSPLHF. CDR3 DNA: TGTGCCAGCAGTGAACAGGGGGCTTGGAATAATTCACCCCTCCACTTT.

V gene TRBV30 combines with J gene TRBJ2-2; D possibly corresponds to TRBD1 (5 bases). Per germline, CDR1 GTSNPN and CDR2 SVGIG (reference sequence). The ends were cut back, 0 bases at V and 5 bases at J, with 16 bases in the middle. CDR3 length: 16 residues. CDR3 bases: TGTGCCTGGAGTGTATTCTTAGGCGCAGGGACCGGGGAGCTGTTTTTT. Its protein product is CAWSVFLGAGTGELFF.

The rearrangement uses TRBV9 and TRBJ1-6; perhaps TRBD1 as D (6 bases). The CDR3 sequence is 15 residues long. Trimming left V 0 bases short and J 9 bases short, with 13 bases between. Germline CDR1 and CDR2: SGDLS and YYNGEE. This CDR3 reads CASSVDRAGGSPLHF. The CDR3 coding sequence is TGTGCCAGCAGCGTAGACAGGGCTGGGGGTTCACCCCTCCACTTT. The full variable domain, completed using reference TRBV9 and TRBJ1-6, is DSGVTQTPKHLITATGQRVTLRCSPRSGDLSVYWYQQSLDQGLQFLIQYYNGEERAKGNILERFSAQQFPDLHSELNLSSLELGDSALYFCASSVDRAGGSPLHFGNGTRLTVT.

V gene TRBV27 combines with J gene TRBJ2-3; D might be TRBD2 (5 bases). Per germline, CDR1 MNHEY and CDR2 SMNVEV (reference sequence). V lost 7 bases to trimming and J lost 3 bases, with 20 bases between them. The CDR3 has 16 residues. The CDR3 DNA reads TGTGCCAGCACCCCCATCAACGCGGGCTCTACAGATACGCAGTATTTT. This sequence encodes CASTPINAGSTDTQYF.

The chain has TRBV9 and TRBJ2-2; 11 nucleotides line up with TRBD2. The CDR3 spans 21 residues. Germline V lookup: CDR1 SGDLS, CDR2 YYNGEE. Unmatched junction bases numbered 19, after V lost 2 bases and J lost 4 bases. The CDR3 nucleotides are TGTGCCAGCAGCGTCTCTTCGGGGGCCGCACTAGCGGGGGCTCCCACCGGGGAGCTGTTTTTT. Translation gives CASSVSSGAALAGAPTGELFF.

V and J are TRBV5-5 and TRBJ2-3; 9 nucleotides match TRBD1. CDR1 and CDR2 (germline): SGHKS, YYEKEE (reference sequence). V was clipped by 1 base and J by 5 bases; unmatched bases: 8. The CDR3 has 16 amino acids. This chain's CDR3 is CASSLWGTGIVDTQYF. CDR3 bases: TGTGCCAGCAGCTTGTGGGGGACAGGGATTGTAGATACGCAGTATTTT.

This chain uses TRBV7-9 with TRBJ1-4; 8 nucleotides line up with TRBD1. Germline values: CDR1 SEHNR, CDR2 FQNEAQ (reference sequence). This CDR3 has 15 residues. J gave up 8 bases and V 5 bases, and 10 bases lay outside the gene matches. The CDR3 loop is CASSGGARGQEKLFF. In DNA form, the CDR3 reads TGTGCCAGCAGCGGAGGAGCCAGGGGGCAAGAAAAACTGTTTTTT.

This clone has a handful of counts. V and J are TRBV15 and TRBJ1-1; D unresolved. V shed 2 bases and J shed 3 bases, with 13 bases lying between them. The CDR3 loop spans 15 amino acids. Germline loops: CDR1 LNHNV, CDR2 YYDKDF (reference sequence). In DNA, the CDR3 is TGTGCCACCAGCAGACCGAAAACGGGGTACACTGAAGCTTTCTTT. Translation gives CATSRPKTGYTEAFF.

V is TRBV7-9 and J is TRBJ1-6, with D perhaps TRBD1 (5 bases). Trimming removed 1 base at V and 10 bases at J, with 17 bases between. From germline, CDR1 is SEHNR and CDR2 FQNEAQ (reference sequence). This CDR3 spans 16 amino acids. CDR3: CASSLVGAEDESPLHF. The CDR3 nucleotides read TGTGCCAGCAGCTTAGTAGGGGCTGAAGATGAATCACCCCTCCACTTT.

A few counts support this clone. This chain's CDR3 is CASSSGHGYNEQFF. CDR3 DNA sequence: TGTGCCAGCAGCTCGGGACACGGCTACAATGAGCAGTTCTTC. V usage is TRBV7-6 and J usage is TRBJ2-1, with D maybe TRBD1 (6 bases). This CDR3 comprises 14 residues. Germline CDR1 SGHVS, CDR2 FNYEAQ. V was cut by 4 bases and J by 3 bases, with 10 bases left in between.

The chain combines TRBV19 with TRBJ2-3; the D is unclear. The CDR3 runs to 15 residues. Germline V lookup: CDR1 LNHDA, CDR2 SQIVND (reference sequence). V was pared by 3 bases and J by 6 bases, with 16 bases between. The DNA of the CDR3 is TGTGCCAGTAGTATTCGGCCAGGCCCGATTGATACGCAGTATTTT. Amino acids: CASSIRPGPIDTQYF.

The chain uses TRBV19 and TRBJ1-3; 7 nucleotides agree with TRBD1. With 9 bases clipped from V and 0 bases from J, the junction kept 8 bases outside the gene matches. The CDR3 has 15 residues. Germline CDR1 and CDR2: LNHDA and SQIVND (reference sequence). The CDR3, as DNA: TGTGCCAGCCTTGGGACAGCCTACTCTGGAAACACCATATATTTT. As protein: CASLGTAYSGNTIYF.

The chain joins TRBV2 to TRBJ1-4, with D hard to call. The germline gives CDR1 SNHLY, CDR2 FYNNEI. Trimming shortened V by 4 bases and J by 0 bases, and 9 bases separated the two germline ends. This CDR3 has 15 amino acids. CDR3 sequence: CASSAHGATNEKLFF. The DNA of the CDR3 is TGTGCCAGCAGTGCACACGGGGCAACTAATGAAAAACTGTTTTTT. The complete variable domain, with remaining parts taken from reference TRBV2 and TRBJ1-4, reads EPEVTQTPSHQVTQMGQEVILRCVPISNHLYFYWYRQILGQKVEFLVSFYNNEISEKSEIFDDQFSVERPDGSNFTLKIRSTKLEDSAMYFCASSAHGATNEKLFFGSGTQLSVL.

The CDR3: CASRMDRTDTQYF. The DNA for the CDR3 is TGCGCCAGCAGAATGGACAGGACAGATACGCAGTATTTT. The chain couples TRBV5-1 to TRBJ2-3; 7 bases agree with TRBD1. The J segment lost 3 bases and the V segment lost 5 bases, leaving 3 bases of the junction unmatched. The CDR3 has 13 residues. The germline CDR1 and CDR2 sequences are SGHRS and YFSETQ.

The chain carries TRBV12-2 and TRBJ2-5; TRBD2, the D gene given by the table, was not confirmed from the DNA. TRBV12-2 is shown as a pseudogene. The CDR3 length is 18 residues. The CDR3 DNA sequence: TGTGCAAGTCGCTCCTCGAGACTAGCGGGGGGGCCTTTGAAGACCCAGTACTTC. Translated: CASRSSRLAGGPLKTQYF.

V gene TRBV29-1 combines with J gene TRBJ1-4, with D perhaps matching TRBD1 (5 bases). The V and J ends lost 4 bases and 8 bases respectively, with 11 bases between them. The CDR3 consists of 12 residues. Germline CDR1 and CDR2: SQVTM and ANQGSEA. The DNA of the CDR3 is TGCAGCGTTGTGCAGGGCCGAGAAAAACTGTTTTTT. This translates into CSVVQGREKLFF.

The V and J genes are TRBV21-1 and TRBJ2-7; the D call in the table, TRBD2, was not verified against the DNA. TRBV21-1 is a pseudogene segment. There are 17 residues in the CDR3. The CDR3 DNA reads as TGTGCCAGCAGCAAAGCCCCTTGGGGGGGAAGCTCCTACGAGCAGTACTTC. This codes for CASSKAPWGGSSYEQYF.

Here the CDR3 DNA reads TGCGCCAGCAGCTCACAGGGCGACTATGGCTACACCTTC. Translating it yields CASSSQGDYGYTF. The chain is built from TRBV5-1 and TRBJ1-2; D might be TRBD1 (6 bases). The CDR3 runs to 13 residues. The V gene's germline CDR1 is SGHRS and CDR2 YFSETQ. V gave up 3 bases and J gave up 3 bases, with 9 bases separating them.

CDR3 loop: CASSESLGQGMNTEAFF. In nucleotides, the CDR3 is TGTGCCAGCAGTGAATCCCTGGGACAGGGGATGAACACTGAAGCTTTCTTT. The V call is TRBV25-1, the J call TRBJ1-1; 10 positions agree with TRBD1. Germline loops: CDR1 MGHDK, CDR2 SYGVNS. The CDR3 runs 17 residues. V was pared by 1 base and J by 0 bases, with 5 bases of the junction left unmatched.

This clone was recorded a few times. This chain joins TRBV11-2 and TRBJ1-2, with a tentative D call TRBD1 (6 bases). This CDR3 region has 15 residues. With 1 base removed from V and 0 bases from J, the gap between germline ends came to 9 bases. CDR1 SGHAT and CDR2 FQNNGV come from the germline V gene. The CDR3 DNA is TGTGCCAGCAGCTTAGTAGGGACACCTAACTATGGCTACACCTTC. The encoded protein is CASSLVGTPNYGYTF.

This clone was detected only a few times. The V gene is TRBV4-1, the J gene TRBJ1-4; the D is unclear. The CDR3 loop spans 14 amino acids. Germline CDR1 reads MGHRA; CDR2 reads YSYEKL. Trimming cost V 4 bases and J 4 bases, with 10 bases left between them. The CDR3 sequence is CASSLRRVNEKLFF. The CDR3 DNA sequence: TGCGCCAGCAGCCTCAGACGGGTTAATGAAAAACTGTTTTTT.

J is TRBJ1-4 and V is TRBV28; 10 bases map to TRBD1. The CDR3 sequence is 17 residues long. V dropped 6 bases and J dropped 0; count of bases not matched to a gene: 7. Germline CDR1 is MDHEN and CDR2 is SYDVKM. CDR3 sequence (DNA): TGTGCCAGCAGGCGTTCCGGGACAGGGGCAACTAATGAAAAACTGTTTTTT. Amino acid sequence: CASRRSGTGATNEKLFF.